A single TCR beta chain is shown here with its context. These data originate in a study of molecular identifiers for immune sequencing clone quantification. This CDR3 has 16 residues. With 6 bases removed from V and 3 bases from J, the gap between germline ends came to 17 bases. Researchers sorted naive CD8 T cells as cells that were CD8+CD4-CCR7+CD45RA+. One entry per CDR3 protein results from TCRdb running MiXCR on the PCR reads. The sample contains about 320,000 distinct CDR3 sequences, about 23% of which appear only once. The source material was naive CD8+ T cells from blood, with Jurkat cell RNA spiked in. The subset: FACS-sorted CD8+CD4-CCR7+CD45RA+ naive T cells. This chain joins TRBV12-3 or TRBV12-4 and TRBJ2-2, with D tentatively TRBD2 (7 bases). The clonotype was recovered from a human donor in good health. Some libraries in this study had Jurkat cell RNA spiked in. The CDR3 DNA is TGTGCCAGCAGGGGGGGGAAACAGGGAGACACCGGGGAGCTGTTTTTT. It is translated as CASRGGKQGDTGELFF.